The 7 T cell receptor beta chains below come from one sample, sequenced in a study of cytomegalovirus exposure and HLA in healthy donors. Using immunoSEQ multiplex PCR, the repertoire was profiled, and TCRdb retains in-frame clones only, with some absent. The repertoire holds approximately 88,000 clones, with less than 90% as singletons. The sequencing input was PBMCs. The receptor set was obtained from a young woman in good health and CMV-seropositive.

The rearrangement links TRBV19 to TRBJ2-7, with 7 bases identical to TRBD2. Germline-derived CDR1 and CDR2 are LNHDA and SQIVND (reference sequence). The trim removed 4 bases at V and 0 bases at J, leaving 9 bases unmatched. The length of the CDR3 is 16 residues. The CDR3 here is CASSNAGGGSSYEQYF. The CDR3 bases are TGTGCCAGTAGTAACGCGGGCGGCGGGAGCTCCTACGAGCAGTACTTC.

This clone has a count of ten or more. The same CDR3 also results from other DNA sequences found in this sample. CDR3 coding DNA: TGTGCCAGCAGTTACAACCGGGGTAATTCACCCCTCCACTTT. Its translation: CASSYNRGNSPLHF. The V gene is TRBV6-5, the J gene TRBJ1-6; D remains unclear. The CDR3 totals 14 residues. V was clipped by 2 bases and J by 6 bases, with 8 bases between them. CDR1 and CDR2 from the germline V gene are MNHEY and SVGAGI.

The chain couples TRBV7-6 to TRBJ2-3; possibly TRBD2 for D (6 bases). The ends were cut back, 5 bases at V and 9 bases at J, with 15 bases in the middle. There are 13 residues in the CDR3. The germline V gene has CDR1 SGHVS and CDR2 FNYEAQ. The CDR3 sequence: CASSQPGDRTQYF. The CDR3 region has the DNA TGTGCCAGCAGCCAGCCGGGAGATCGCACGCAGTATTTT. The whole variable domain, remainder taken from reference TRBV7-6 and TRBJ2-3, is GAGVSQSPRYKVTKRGQDVALRCDPISGHVSLYWYRQALGQGPEFLTYFNYEAQQDKSGLPNDRFSAERPEGSISTLTIQRTEQRDSAMYRCASSQPGDRTQYFGPGTRLTVL.

This chain's CDR3 is CASSFSIIRNTEAFF. The DNA for the CDR3 is TGTGCCAGCAGTTTTTCCATCATTAGGAACACTGAAGCTTTCTTT. The rearrangement joins TRBV27 to TRBJ1-1; D uncertain. CDR3 length equals 15 residues. Germline CDR1 reads MNHEY; CDR2 reads SMNVEV (reference sequence). V gave up 3 bases and J gave up 1 base, with 12 bases separating them.

The chain carries TRBV7-9 and TRBJ2-5, with D possibly being TRBD2 (6 bases). This CDR3 comprises 14 residues. Germline V CDR1 and CDR2: SEHNR, FQNEAQ (reference sequence). Trimming cost V 4 bases and J 5 bases, with 14 bases left between them. The DNA of the CDR3 is TGTGCCAGCAGCTCTAGCGCTATGACGGAGACCCAGTACTTC. Protein sequence: CASSSSAMTETQYF.

CDR3 nucleotides: TGTGCCAGCAGGGACCTAGCGGGGGGGCGTTACGAGCAGTACTTC. Translating it yields CASRDLAGGRYEQYF. The chain has TRBV6-6 and TRBJ2-7; 12 nucleotides agree with TRBD2. The junction had 7 bases not matched to a gene; V was cut back by 6 bases and J by 4 bases. The CDR3 extends over 15 amino acids. Germline CDR1 MNHNY, CDR2 SVGAGI (reference sequence).

The chain joins TRBV20-1 to TRBJ2-5; unclear D gene. CDR1 and CDR2 (germline): DFQATT, SNEGSKA (reference sequence). V was pared by 6 bases and J by 1 base, with 6 bases between. The CDR3 is 11 residues long. CDR3 sequence reads: CSAHSQETQYF. CDR3 DNA sequence: TGCAGTGCACACAGCCAAGAGACCCAGTACTTC.